This passage covers 18 T cell receptor beta chains from one sample sequenced in a study of blood T cells in healthy people across ages. PCR was performed a second time for about 7 to 12 cycles using a sample-barcoded 5' primer and a J-beta primer mix. TCRdb independently ran MiXCR on the 5' RACE reads; one entry per CDR3 protein. The repertoire holds approximately 780,000 distinct CDR3 sequences, with under 30% as singletons. The same data also contributed to another study, on T cells of mothers and their children.

Sequencing was performed on blood. These receptors all stem from a boy younger than 18 in good health.

The chain is built from TRBV4-1 and TRBJ1-2; D is uncertain. The CDR3 has 15 residues. V dropped 0 bases and J dropped 4 bases, with 12 bases sitting between them. The V gene's germline CDR1 is MGHRA and CDR2 YSYEKL. CDR3 bases: TGCGCCAGCAGCCAAGATTTGGGGTCCCCCTATGGCTACACCTTC. It codes for CASSQDLGSPYGYTF.

The chain uses TRBV12-3 or TRBV12-4 and TRBJ2-3, with 14 bases that match TRBD2. V gave up 6 bases and J gave up 2 bases; unmatched junction bases: 10. The CDR3 consists of 18 residues. The CDR3 bases are TGTGCCAGCAGCCCGTCGGGACTAGCGGGGGCGACCACAGATACGCAGTATTTT. Protein: CASSPSGLAGATTDTQYF.

This clonotype was seen more than once but under ten times. The V and J genes are TRBV5-1 and TRBJ2-1; TRBD1 matches 8 bases. Unmatched junction bases numbered 8, after V lost 0 bases and J lost 0 bases. The CDR3 sequence is 18 residues long. CDR1 SGHRS and CDR2 YFSETQ come from the germline V gene. CDR3 coding DNA: TGCGCCAGCAGCTTGGCCGCCCTCGGACAGGGCTCCTACAATGAGCAGTTCTTC. Encoded protein: CASSLAALGQGSYNEQFF.

This clonotype has just a few counts. V gene TRBV6-5 combines with J gene TRBJ1-6; D remains ambiguous. Germline values: CDR1 MNHEY, CDR2 SVGAGI. V was clipped by 0 bases and J by 5 bases, with 8 bases between them. CDR3 length: 15 amino acids. CDR3 protein: CASSYSVGNNSPLHF. CDR3 nucleotides: TGTGCCAGCAGTTACTCTGTAGGGAATAATTCACCCCTCCACTTT.

The chain carries TRBV2 and TRBJ1-2; D is ambiguous. Germline CDR1 and CDR2: SNHLY and FYNNEI. There are 16 residues in the CDR3. V was shortened by 0 bases and J by 4 bases, with 15 bases between the two germline ends. The CDR3 bases are TGTGCCAGCAGTGAAGCGCGACCGTTGTTTGGCTATGGCTACACCTTC. Its translation is CASSEARPLFGYGYTF.

The chain couples TRBV29-1 to TRBJ2-5; the match to TRBD2 covers 9 bases. The junction had 4 bases not matched to a gene; V was cut back by 4 bases and J by 4 bases. The CDR3 covers 13 residues. Looked up from germline, CDR1 is SQVTM and CDR2 is ANQGSEA. CDR3 DNA sequence: TGCAGCGTTGGAGCGGGGGGAAGAGAGACCCAGTACTTC. This gives the protein CSVGAGGRETQYF.

This clonotype was picked up a small number of times. The chain is built from TRBV29-1 and TRBJ2-5; 7 positions agree with TRBD1. Trimming cost V 7 bases and J 4 bases; bases outside gene matches: 12. Per the germline V gene, CDR1 is SQVTM and CDR2 is ANQGSEA. This CDR3 has 14 residues. Here the CDR3 DNA reads TGCAGCGAGACGGAAGGGGGCCCGGGAGAGACCCAGTACTTC. Translating gives CSETEGGPGETQYF.

The chain links TRBV11-2 to TRBJ2-1, with D possibly called TRBD1 or TRBD2 (5 bases each). The CDR3 contains 13 residues. The V and J ends lost 1 base and 8 bases respectively, with 9 bases between them. Germline CDR1 reads SGHAT; CDR2 reads FQNNGV. CDR3 DNA: TGTGCCAGCAGCTTAGCAATGGGGGATGAGCAGTTCTTC. The encoded protein is CASSLAMGDEQFF.

A few counts support this clonotype. The DNA of the CDR3 is TGTGCCAGCAGCCCCGCACCCGGAGGAAAACTGTTTTTT. Residues: CASSPAPGGKLFF. V usage is TRBV7-9 and J usage is TRBJ1-4, with no clear D. The germline V gene encodes CDR1 SEHNR and CDR2 FQNEAQ (reference sequence). V lost 5 bases and J 10 bases, leaving 14 bases between the germline ends. This CDR3 has 13 residues.

The rearrangement uses TRBV2 and TRBJ1-2; unclear D gene. The germline V gene has CDR1 SNHLY and CDR2 FYNNEI. The CDR3 covers 12 residues. Trimming took off 3 bases at V and 6 bases at J, with 8 bases between the two ends. CDR3 coding DNA: TGTGCCAGCAGTGATTTTGACCATGGCTACACCTTC. Its protein product is CASSDFDHGYTF.

The sample holds a few counts of this clonotype. This chain joins TRBV20-1 and TRBJ2-5; D is perhaps TRBD2 (6 bases). The germline gives CDR1 DFQATT, CDR2 SNEGSKA (reference sequence). V was trimmed by 6 bases and J by 3 bases, leaving 17 bases between them. The CDR3 has 14 residues. Written as DNA, the CDR3 is TGCAGTGCCCACCTTGTAGCGGAAAAAGAGACCCAGTACTTC. Amino acids: CSAHLVAEKETQYF.

This clonotype was recorded a few times. V and J are TRBV3-1 and TRBJ2-7; D ambiguous. Trimming removed 5 bases at V and 1 base at J, with 15 bases between. This CDR3 contains 15 residues. CDR1 and CDR2 (germline): LGHDT, YNNKEL (reference sequence). CDR3 sequence: CASSTSRTLSYEQYF. In DNA, the CDR3 is TGTGCCAGCAGCACAAGCAGGACCCTTTCCTACGAGCAGTACTTC.

This clonotype was seen a few times. The CDR3: CASSPQDADREKLFF. The CDR3 nucleotides are TGTGCCAGCAGTCCCCAGGACGCGGACCGGGAAAAACTGTTTTTT. The genes are TRBV6-5 and TRBJ1-4; D uncertain. The V end was cut by 5 bases, the J end by 8 bases, with 18 bases between. The CDR3 covers 15 residues. The V gene's germline CDR1 is MNHEY and CDR2 SVGAGI.

The V and J genes are TRBV12-3 or TRBV12-4 and TRBJ2-5; D call uncertain. The V gene lost 5 bases and the J gene lost 3 bases, with 16 bases spanning the gap. This CDR3 region has 15 residues. In nucleotides, the CDR3 is TGTGCCAGCAGTCCCATAAGTTACCGCGAAGAGACCCAGTACTTC. It translates to CASSPISYREETQYF.

This clonotype was picked up a small number of times. V gene TRBV6-5 combines with J gene TRBJ2-5, with D hard to call. Judging by the DNA end, TRBJ2-1 fits better; the J call may be wrong. The germline V gene encodes CDR1 MNHEY and CDR2 SVGAGI. The CDR3 contains 13 residues. The CDR3 is CASSRDTRNEQFF. Written as DNA, the CDR3 is TGTGCCAGCAGCCGAGATACGAGGAATGAGCAGTTCTTC.

This clonotype turned up a few times. The genes are TRBV6-5 and TRBJ2-1; D not certain. V was clipped by 1 base and J by 4 bases, with 14 bases between them. CDR1 MNHEY and CDR2 SVGAGI come from the germline V gene. The CDR3 length is 16 residues. In DNA form, the CDR3 reads TGTGCCAGCAGTTACTATATGCAATCCGTATACAATGAGCAGTTCTTC. Its translation: CASSYYMQSVYNEQFF.

The V gene is TRBV5-4, the J gene TRBJ2-5; D unresolved. The DNA end is a closer match to TRBJ2-7, so the J assignment may be wrong. This CDR3 contains 13 residues. CDR1 is SGHNT, CDR2 YYREEE, per germline (reference sequence). For the CDR3, the DNA is TGTGCCAGCAGCTCCCAGACGGAATACGAGCAGTACTTC. Translating it yields CASSSQTEYEQYF.

CDR3 region: CASSLTGRAETQYF. CDR3 nucleotides: TGTGCCAGCAGCTTAACCGGCAGGGCGGAGACCCAGTACTTC. The chain links TRBV7-3 to TRBJ2-5, with a tentative D call TRBD1 (5 bases). Deletions cut 0 bases from V and 5 bases from J, with 10 bases between. The CDR3 totals 14 residues. Germline V gene sequence: CDR1 SGHTA, CDR2 FQGTGA.